Listed below are T cell receptor beta chains from one sample, sequenced in a study of cytomegalovirus exposure and HLA in healthy donors. Produced via immunoSEQ multiplex PCR; TCRdb's table is partial and in-frame only. In the table there are fewer than 150,000 clones, about 80% of which are singletons. Sequencing was carried out using PBMCs. These receptors all come from a man aged 40-49 years in good health and CMV-seropositive. CDR3s include the opening cysteine and the closing phenylalanine or tryptophan. D genes are given only for firm matches. Not all rows give a size; the values are once, few, many and, for expanded clones, a class.

clone_size: .; j_call: TRBJ2-5; d_call: .; v_call: TRBV18; cdr3_aa: CASSPQGVTTTQYF; cdr3_nt: TGTGCCAGCTCACCACAGGGAGTCACGACTACCCAGTACTTC
clone_size: .; j_call: TRBJ2-2; d_call: .; v_call: TRBV2; cdr3_aa: CASSDWGVTKTGELFF; cdr3_nt: TGTGCCAGCAGTGATTGGGGGGTTACGAAGACCGGGGAGCTGTTTTTT
clone_size: .; j_call: TRBJ1-2; d_call: .; v_call: TRBV7-2; cdr3_aa: CASSPYGVHYGYTF; cdr3_nt: TGTGCCAGCAGCCCCTACGGGGTTCACTATGGCTACACCTTC
clone_size: many; j_call: TRBJ2-7; d_call: TRBD1; v_call: TRBV7-9; cdr3_aa: CASSSPGQGAYEQYF; cdr3_nt: TGTGCCAGCAGCTCACCGGGACAGGGGGCTTACGAGCAGTACTTC
clone_size: .; j_call: TRBJ1-1; d_call: TRBD1; v_call: TRBV5-1; cdr3_aa: CASSFAGQGSTEAFF; cdr3_nt: TGCGCCAGCAGCTTCGCGGGACAGGGGAGCACTGAAGCTTTCTTT
clone_size: .; j_call: TRBJ1-2; d_call: .; v_call: TRBV27; cdr3_aa: CASSLDRIGDFRGYTF; cdr3_nt: .
clone_size: .; j_call: TRBJ1-5; d_call: TRBD1; v_call: TRBV9; cdr3_aa: CASSVGEGAGQPQHF; cdr3_nt: TGTGCCAGCAGCGTAGGTGAGGGGGCCGGGCAGCCCCAGCATTTT
clone_size: .; j_call: TRBJ2-6; d_call: .; v_call: TRBV5-1; cdr3_aa: CASSGWGANVLTF; cdr3_nt: TGCGCCAGCTCCGGGTGGGGGGCCAACGTCCTGACTTTC
clone_size: .; j_call: TRBJ2-2; d_call: TRBD1; v_call: TRBV7-6; cdr3_aa: CASSWGQGVGELFF; cdr3_nt: TGTGCCAGCAGCTGGGGGCAGGGGGTCGGGGAGCTGTTTTTT
clone_size: .; j_call: TRBJ2-1; d_call: .; v_call: TRBV12-5; cdr3_aa: CASGLVHPYNEQFF; cdr3_nt: TGTGCTAGTGGTTTGGTACATCCCTACAATGAGCAGTTCTTC
clone_size: .; j_call: TRBJ2-5; d_call: TRBD2; v_call: TRBV7-2; cdr3_aa: CASTWTSGGGETQYF; cdr3_nt: TGTGCCAGCACCTGGACTAGCGGGGGAGGAGAGACCCAGTACTTC
clone_size: .; j_call: TRBJ2-5; d_call: TRBD1; v_call: TRBV28; cdr3_aa: CASTLYRGSAAQYF; cdr3_nt: TGTGCCAGCACATTATACAGGGGCTCTGCGGCCCAGTACTTC
clone_size: once; j_call: TRBJ2-1; d_call: TRBD2; v_call: TRBV6-5; cdr3_aa: CASSTSGRTWDEQFF; cdr3_nt: TGTGCCAGCAGTACAAGCGGGAGGACATGGGATGAGCAGTTCTTC
clone_size: .; j_call: TRBJ2-3; d_call: TRBD2; v_call: TRBV5-1; cdr3_aa: CASSLALIHSPRTSGRSGYTQYF; cdr3_nt: TGCGCCAGCAGCTTGGCCCTAATACATTCCCCAAGGACTAGCGGGAGATCTGGTTATACGCAGTATTTT
clone_size: .; j_call: TRBJ2-7; d_call: .; v_call: TRBV5-1; cdr3_aa: CASSLDGGEQYF; cdr3_nt: TGCGCCAGCAGCTTGGATGGAGGCGAGCAGTACTTC
clone_size: .; j_call: TRBJ2-7; d_call: TRBD1; v_call: TRBV18; cdr3_aa: CASSPETGTYEQYF; cdr3_nt: TGTGCCAGCTCACCCGAGACAGGGACGTACGAGCAGTACTTC
clone_size: .; j_call: TRBJ2-5; d_call: .; v_call: TRBV19; cdr3_aa: CASGRTGPQETQYF; cdr3_nt: TGTGCCAGTGGTCGCACAGGTCCTCAAGAGACCCAGTACTTC
clone_size: .; j_call: TRBJ2-7; d_call: TRBD1; v_call: TRBV27; cdr3_aa: CASGTGGYEQYF; cdr3_nt: TGTGCCAGCGGGACAGGGGGCTACGAGCAGTACTTC
clone_size: once; j_call: TRBJ2-1; d_call: .; v_call: TRBV6-1; cdr3_aa: CASRGTQTYNEQFF; cdr3_nt: TGTGCCAGCAGGGGGACACAAACCTACAATGAGCAGTTCTTC
clone_size: .; j_call: TRBJ2-7; d_call: .; v_call: TRBV5-1; cdr3_aa: CASSPELGNEQYF; cdr3_nt: TGCGCCAGCAGCCCGGAATTGGGCAACGAGCAGTACTTC
clone_size: .; j_call: TRBJ1-2; d_call: .; v_call: TRBV5-6; cdr3_aa: CASSRPREHYGYTF; cdr3_nt: TGTGCCAGCAGCCGGCCACGGGAGCACTATGGCTACACCTTC
clone_size: once; j_call: TRBJ1-3; d_call: .; v_call: TRBV5-6; cdr3_aa: CASSSYSGVRSGNTIYF; cdr3_nt: TGTGCCAGCAGCTCTTATTCCGGGGTCCGCTCTGGAAACACCATATATTTT
clone_size: .; j_call: TRBJ2-5; d_call: TRBD1; v_call: TRBV9; cdr3_aa: CASRATGRRAETQYF; cdr3_nt: TGTGCCAGCAGAGCGACAGGGCGACGGGCGGAGACCCAGTACTTC
clone_size: .; j_call: TRBJ2-5; d_call: TRBD2; v_call: TRBV5-1; cdr3_aa: CASSLGASGLLETQYF; cdr3_nt: TGCGCCAGCAGCTTGGGGGCTAGCGGGTTGTTGGAGACCCAGTACTTC
clone_size: .; j_call: TRBJ1-1; d_call: .; v_call: TRBV9; cdr3_aa: CASSAAGERLNTEAFF; cdr3_nt: TGTGCCAGCAGCGCCGCCGGGGAGAGATTGAACACTGAAGCTTTCTTT
clone_size: .; j_call: TRBJ2-7; d_call: .; v_call: TRBV6-5; cdr3_aa: CASSWTGVSGEQYF; cdr3_nt: TGTGCCAGCAGCTGGACGGGGGTTTCTGGCGAGCAGTACTTC
clone_size: once; j_call: TRBJ2-7; d_call: TRBD1; v_call: TRBV6-5; cdr3_aa: CASSADRGRLYEQYF; cdr3_nt: TGTGCCAGCAGTGCGGACAGGGGGCGACTCTACGAGCAGTACTTC